This T cell receptor beta chain emerged from a study of blood T cell repertoires in COVID-19. Study details: Acute-phase and convalescent COVID-19 samples originated in the United States, Italy and Spain. PBMCs, B-cell-depleted T cells, or T cells provided the cDNA or gDNA that made up the material.

The V gene end was trimmed by 5 bases and the J gene end by 4 bases; junction bases not matched to a gene: 15. CDR3 size: 19 residues. Germline CDR1 reads SGHTS; CDR2 reads YDEGEE. Original analysis: For nucleated cells, counts were estimated from reference gene primer amplification. TCRdb's table, derived via immunoSEQ multiplex PCR, lists solely in-frame clones and lacks some. Clone size and V and J calls were adopted from that table, with D and trimming inferred from the DNA. The sample lists approximately 250,000 clones, approximately 87% occurring once. Sequencing was performed on peripheral blood. The origin of this receptor is a man in his 60s who had recovered from COVID-19. The chain couples TRBV5-8 to TRBJ2-2; 12 nucleotides agree with TRBD2. The CDR3 sequence is CASRDRGALAGGLTGELFF. CDR3 nucleotide sequence: TGTGCCAGCAGGGACCGGGGAGCACTAGCGGGAGGCCTCACCGGGGAGCTGTTTTTT.